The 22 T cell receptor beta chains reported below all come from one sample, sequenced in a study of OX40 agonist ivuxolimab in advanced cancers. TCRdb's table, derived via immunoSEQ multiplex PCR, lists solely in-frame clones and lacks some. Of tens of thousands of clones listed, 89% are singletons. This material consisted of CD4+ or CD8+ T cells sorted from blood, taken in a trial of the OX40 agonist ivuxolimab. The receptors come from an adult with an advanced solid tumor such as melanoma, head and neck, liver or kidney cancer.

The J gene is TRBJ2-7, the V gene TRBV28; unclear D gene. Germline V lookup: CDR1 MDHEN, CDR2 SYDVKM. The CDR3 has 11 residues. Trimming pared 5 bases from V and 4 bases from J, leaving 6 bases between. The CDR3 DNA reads TGTGCCAGCAGTATATCATACGAGCAGTACTTC. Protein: CASSISYEQYF.

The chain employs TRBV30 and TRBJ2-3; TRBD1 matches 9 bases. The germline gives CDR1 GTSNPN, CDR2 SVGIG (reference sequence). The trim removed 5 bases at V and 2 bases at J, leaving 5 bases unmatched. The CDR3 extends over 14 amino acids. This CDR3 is CAWGQGSITDTQYF. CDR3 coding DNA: TGTGCCTGGGGACAGGGGTCCATCACAGATACGCAGTATTTT. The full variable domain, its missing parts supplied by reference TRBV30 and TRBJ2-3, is SQTIHQWPATLVQPVGSPLSLECTVEGTSNPNLYWYRQAAGRGLQLLFYSVGIGQISSEVPQNLSASRPQDRQFILSSKKLLLSDSGFYLCAWGQGSITDTQYFGPGTRLTVL.

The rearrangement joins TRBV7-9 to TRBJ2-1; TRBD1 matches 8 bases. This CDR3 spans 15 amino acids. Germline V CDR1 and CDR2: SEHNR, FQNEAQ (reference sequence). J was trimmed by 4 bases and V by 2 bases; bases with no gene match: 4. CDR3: CASSLRGDRYNEQFF. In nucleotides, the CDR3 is TGTGCCAGCAGCTTAAGGGGGGACAGGTACAATGAGCAGTTCTTC. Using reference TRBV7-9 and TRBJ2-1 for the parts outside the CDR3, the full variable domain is DTGVSQNPRHKITKRGQNVTFRCDPISEHNRLYWYRQTLGQGPEFLTYFQNEAQLEKSRLLSDRFSAERPKGSFSTLEIQRTEQGDSAMYLCASSLRGDRYNEQFFGPGTRLTVL.

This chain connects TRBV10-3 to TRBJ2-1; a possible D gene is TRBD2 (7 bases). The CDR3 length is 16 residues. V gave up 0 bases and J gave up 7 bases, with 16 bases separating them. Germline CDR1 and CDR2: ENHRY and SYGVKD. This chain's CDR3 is CAISESGGAKLNEQFF. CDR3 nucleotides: TGTGCCATCAGTGAGTCGGGGGGGGCTAAATTGAATGAGCAGTTCTTC.

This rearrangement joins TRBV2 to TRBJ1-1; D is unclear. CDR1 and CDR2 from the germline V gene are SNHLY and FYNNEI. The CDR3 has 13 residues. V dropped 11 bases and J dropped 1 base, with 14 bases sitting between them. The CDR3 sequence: CAGGRESNTEAFF. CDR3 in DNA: TGTGCCGGAGGTAGGGAATCGAACACTGAAGCTTTCTTT.

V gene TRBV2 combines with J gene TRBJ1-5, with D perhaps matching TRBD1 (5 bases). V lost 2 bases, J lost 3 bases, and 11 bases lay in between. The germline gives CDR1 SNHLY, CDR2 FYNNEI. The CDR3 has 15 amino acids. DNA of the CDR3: TGTGCCAGCAGTGAATTCCTGACAGCCAATCAGCCCCAGCATTTT. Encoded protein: CASSEFLTANQPQHF.

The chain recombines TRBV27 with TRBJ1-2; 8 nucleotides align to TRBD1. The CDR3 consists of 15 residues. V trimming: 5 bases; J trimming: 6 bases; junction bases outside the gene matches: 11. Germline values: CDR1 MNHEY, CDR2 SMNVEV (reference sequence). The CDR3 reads CASSPLYGQGHGYTF. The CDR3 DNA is TGTGCCAGCAGTCCCCTCTATGGACAGGGCCATGGCTACACCTTC.

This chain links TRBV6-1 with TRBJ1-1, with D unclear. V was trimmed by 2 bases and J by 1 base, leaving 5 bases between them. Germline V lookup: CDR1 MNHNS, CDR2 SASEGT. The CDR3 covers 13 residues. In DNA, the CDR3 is TGTGCCAGCAGTGAATGGGCGAACACTGAAGCTTTCTTT. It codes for CASSEWANTEAFF.

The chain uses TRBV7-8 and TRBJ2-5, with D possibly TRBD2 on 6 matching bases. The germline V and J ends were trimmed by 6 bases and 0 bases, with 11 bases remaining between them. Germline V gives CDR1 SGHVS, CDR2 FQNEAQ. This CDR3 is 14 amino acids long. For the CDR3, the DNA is TGTGCCAGCAGTCGGGGACTGAACCAAGAGACCCAGTACTTC. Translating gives CASSRGLNQETQYF.

The CDR3 bases are TGTGCCAGCTCACCAACTAGCGGGGGGCTTGAGGACGAGCAGTACTTC. It encodes CASSPTSGGLEDEQYF. The chain links TRBV18 to TRBJ2-7; 12 nucleotides match TRBD2. Per germline, CDR1 KGHSH and CDR2 LQKENI. V lost 2 bases to trimming and J lost 5 bases; unmatched junction nucleotides: 7. The CDR3 is made up of 16 amino acids.

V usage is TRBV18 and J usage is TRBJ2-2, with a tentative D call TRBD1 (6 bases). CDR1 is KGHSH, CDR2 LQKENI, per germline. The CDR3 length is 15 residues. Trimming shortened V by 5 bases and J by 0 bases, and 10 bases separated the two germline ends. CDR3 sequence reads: CASSRQAPNTGELFF. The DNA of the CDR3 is TGTGCCAGCTCAAGACAGGCCCCGAACACCGGGGAGCTGTTTTTT.

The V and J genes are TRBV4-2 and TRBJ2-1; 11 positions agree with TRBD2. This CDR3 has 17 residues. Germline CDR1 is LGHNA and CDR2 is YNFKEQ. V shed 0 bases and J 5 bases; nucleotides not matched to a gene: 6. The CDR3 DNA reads TGTGCCAGCAGCCAAGATCATCTAGCGGGAGGAAACAATGAGCAGTTCTTC. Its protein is CASSQDHLAGGNNEQFF.

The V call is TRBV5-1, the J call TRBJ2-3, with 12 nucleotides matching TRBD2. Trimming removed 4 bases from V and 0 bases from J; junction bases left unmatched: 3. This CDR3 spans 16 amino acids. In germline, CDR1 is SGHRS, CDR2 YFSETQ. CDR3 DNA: TGCGCCAGCAGCCCTGGACTAGCGGGAAGCACAGATACGCAGTATTTT. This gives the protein CASSPGLAGSTDTQYF.

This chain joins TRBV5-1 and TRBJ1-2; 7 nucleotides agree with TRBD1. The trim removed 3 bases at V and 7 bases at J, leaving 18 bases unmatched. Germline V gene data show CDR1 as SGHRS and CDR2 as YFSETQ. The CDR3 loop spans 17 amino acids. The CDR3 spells CASSSPRAGGEWSGYTF. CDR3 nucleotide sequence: TGCGCCAGCAGCTCGCCACGGGCAGGGGGTGAATGGAGTGGCTACACCTTC.

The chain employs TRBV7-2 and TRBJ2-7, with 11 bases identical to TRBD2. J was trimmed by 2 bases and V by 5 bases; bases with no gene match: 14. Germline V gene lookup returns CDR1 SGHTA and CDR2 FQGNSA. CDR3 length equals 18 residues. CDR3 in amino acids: CASSAQRPTSGTPYEQYF. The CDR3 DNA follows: TGTGCCAGCAGCGCGCAGAGGCCGACTAGCGGGACCCCCTACGAGCAGTACTTC.

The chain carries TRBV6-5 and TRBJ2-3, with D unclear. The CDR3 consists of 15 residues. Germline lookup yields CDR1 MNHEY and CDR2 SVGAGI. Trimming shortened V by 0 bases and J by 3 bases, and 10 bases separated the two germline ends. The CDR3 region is CASSYSSWGTDTQYF. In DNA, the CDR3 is TGTGCCAGCAGTTACTCGAGTTGGGGAACAGATACGCAGTATTTT.

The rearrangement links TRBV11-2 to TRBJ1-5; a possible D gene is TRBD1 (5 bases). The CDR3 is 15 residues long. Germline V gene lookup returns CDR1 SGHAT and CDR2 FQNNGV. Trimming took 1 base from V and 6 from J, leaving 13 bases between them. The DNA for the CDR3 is TGTGCCAGCAGCTTAGGCCAGGCGGGGGGTCAGCCCCAGCATTTT. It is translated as CASSLGQAGGQPQHF.

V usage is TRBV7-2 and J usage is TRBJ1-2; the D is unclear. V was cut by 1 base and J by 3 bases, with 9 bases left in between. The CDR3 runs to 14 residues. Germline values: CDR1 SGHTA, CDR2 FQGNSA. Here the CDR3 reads CASSLGVTDYGYTF. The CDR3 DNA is TGTGCCAGCAGCTTAGGGGTAACGGACTATGGCTACACCTTC.

The CDR3 spells CASSQGRVSSGNTIYF. CDR3 nucleotides: TGTGCCAGCAGCCAAGGTCGGGTCTCTTCTGGAAACACCATATATTTT. V usage is TRBV4-2 and J usage is TRBJ1-3; D uncertain. Germline-derived CDR1 and CDR2 are LGHNA and YNFKEQ. V dropped 1 base and J dropped 1 base, with 11 bases sitting between them. The CDR3 extends over 16 amino acids.

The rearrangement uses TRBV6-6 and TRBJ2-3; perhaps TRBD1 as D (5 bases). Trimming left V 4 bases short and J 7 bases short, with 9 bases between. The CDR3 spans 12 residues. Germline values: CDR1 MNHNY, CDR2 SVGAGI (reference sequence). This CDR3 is CASSLTAYTQYF. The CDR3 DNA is TGTGCCAGCAGTTTGACAGCGTATACGCAGTATTTT.

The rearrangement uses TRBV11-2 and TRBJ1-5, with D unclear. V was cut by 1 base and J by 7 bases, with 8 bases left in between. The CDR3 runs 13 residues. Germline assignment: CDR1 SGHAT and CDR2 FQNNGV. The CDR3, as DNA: TGTGCCAGCAGCTTAGGGGAGGGCCAGCCCCAGCATTTT. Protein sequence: CASSLGEGQPQHF.

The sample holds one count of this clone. DNA for the CDR3: TGTGCCAGCAGTTTCGTCACTGAATCCGAGCAGTACTTC. Its protein product is CASSFVTESEQYF. The chain has TRBV27 and TRBJ2-7, with D hard to call. CDR1 is MNHEY, CDR2 SMNVEV, per germline (reference sequence). V was shortened by 3 bases and J by 6 bases, with 12 bases between the two germline ends. There are 13 residues in the CDR3.